This T cell receptor (beta chain) stems from a study of regulatory T cells in long-lasting Graves disease (dated by TCRdb to the early 2020s). Looking at the study overall: Antithyroid drugs had been taken for less than 3 months by newly diagnosed Graves' disease patients. A total of about 35 samples underwent TCR sequencing, from 13 patients with persistent Graves' disease and 20 or so patients with newly diagnosed Graves' disease. The study was conducted in China and was registered as a clinical trial. Peripheral blood TCR sequencing and RNA sequencing compared persistent Graves' disease patients with newly diagnosed Graves' disease patients. Broad study findings and their caveats: Lower TCR Shannon entropy and fewer highly expanded clones were observed in persistent Graves' disease patients than in newly diagnosed patients, which suggested clonal expansion. Only the TCR beta chain was sequenced and analyzed. The small sample size was acknowledged by the authors as a limitation that may reduce accuracy. A larger number of public clonotypes was shared among persistent patients (fewer than 3,000) than among newly diagnosed patients (around 970). TRBV28, TRBJ1-2 and TRBJ2-5 were preferentially used in persistent disease, while TRBV20-1 and TRBJ2-1 were favored in newly diagnosed disease. Peripheral blood alone was examined, since thyroid tissue, which constituted the primary lesion, could not be accessed.

Libraries were made using multiplex PCR. Sequenced using an Illumina HiSeq 4000. TCR beta libraries were built with iRepertoire HTBI primers and Arm-PCR amplification of CDR3 regions. Before sequencing, the PCR products went through gel purification. Per the source publication's procedure: Gene usage analysis of CDR3 amino acid clonotypes relied on the roughly 60 TRBV and around 13 TRBJ segments identified across samples. Filtered high-quality paired reads were merged into contigs using COPE and FqMerger. BLAST was used to align contigs to IMGT TRBV, TRBD and TRBJ reference genes, and CDR3 was defined according to IMGT. Clonotypes above 0.1% frequency were classified as highly expanded clones. Repertoire diversity was measured by Shannon entropy, and V-J evenness by the Gini coefficient. A clonotype was considered public if more than one individual shared it. TCRdb trimmed public reads at Q25 via fastp, called clones via MiXCR and kept in-frame beta chains. Under each unique CDR3 protein, matching rows form one entry showing the most common genes and DNA. Clone size and V and J calls follow TCRdb, not the original study. Present in this sample are roughly 400,000 distinct CDR3 sequences, about 15% of which were seen just once. The top ten clones comprise under 30% of the sample.

Explained via the paper, the time point label denotes: newly diagnosed GD, antithyroid drugs for less than 3 months. For both TCR sequencing and RNA sequencing, RNA was extracted from PBMCs in TRIzol. Graves' disease was diagnosed according to American Thyroid Association guidelines. Patients for the study were recruited at an endocrinology department in Xi'an, China. From each patient, around 9 milliliters of peripheral blood was collected into an EDTA anticoagulant tube. Ficoll Paque Plus density gradient separation was used to isolate PBMCs, and no additional T cell sorting was done. An Agilent 2100 Bioanalyzer and agarose gel were used to check RNA quality, and a NanoDrop 2000 was used to measure RNA concentration. A word on this clonotype: Its antigen specificity is not known. At one end the junction does not follow the germline gene, possibly because of a read error.

The germline V gene (reference sequence) supplies CDR1 SSHAT and CDR2 FNYEAQ. The CDR3, from cysteine to phenylalanine, totals 13 residues. Only CDR3 DNA is held: 39 bases, read in frame from base 1. These data also featured in a second study, about T cells in Graves' hyperthyroidism and ophthalmopathy. According to the second study: Stable Graves' hyperthyroidism was defined as no progression to ophthalmopathy during 18 months of follow-up. Hyperthyroidism patients were newly diagnosed, with disease duration under 2 months, and aged 18 to 65 years. Exclusion was applied to patients with uncontrolled infections, other autoimmune diseases, pregnancy or lactation. Diagnoses relied on clinical symptoms, serum thyroxine and TRAb, thyroid ultrasound and orbital computed tomography. For the first round of RT-PCR on the TCR CDR3, the HTBI primer set was used together with the Qiagen OneStep RT-PCR kit. Most expanded thyroid clonotypes (frequency above 0.001) were also found in blood, which suggests that blood repertoires may mirror thyroid immune responses. A model built on a 13 V-J signature distinguished ophthalmopathy from stable hyperthyroidism, reaching over 85% sensitivity and around 82% specificity in cross-validation and 80%/75% in testing. During validation, the model predicted progression to ophthalmopathy a median of around 6 months ahead of onset, with around 70% sensitivity and around 73% specificity. To identify distinguishing TCR V-J signatures, a discovery cohort of 90 to 100 patients was used, comprising some 45 with Graves' ophthalmopathy and around 60 with stable Graves' hyperthyroidism. Prospective prediction of ophthalmopathy was tested in an independent validation cohort consisting of 18 hyperthyroidism patients and some 15 patients who later progressed to ophthalmopathy. The roughly 99 discovery patients were divided at random into training and test sets in a 7:3 ratio. The study also compared thyroid tissue and blood T-cell repertoires from 5 to 7 Graves' hyperthyroidism patients. Once sampling was done, hyperthyroidism patients were given methimazole at a starting dose of 30 mg daily, whereas ophthalmopathy patients were given high-dose intravenous methylprednisolone. The libraries were constructed in a second round of multiplex PCR and then size-selected and purified. Paired-end sequencing of the libraries was performed with 100 bp reads on an Illumina HiSeq2000. SOAPnuke was used to process the raw data, throwing out any read that contained adapters or uncalled bases, had a mean Phred below 15, or lacked an exact constant-primer or identifier match. High-quality paired reads were merged with COPE v1.2.5, and unique nucleotide sequences were defined as clonotypes. Clonotypes were aligned to IMGT TRBV, TRBD and TRBJ reference segments using MiTCR v1.1. Only V-J combinations with frequency above 0.0001, covering roughly 99% of repertoires, were analysed. The TCS score was defined as the ratio of F50 (clonal expansion) to E x V (chaos), calculated using BLOSUM62-based TCRdist between CDR3 peptides within each V-J. Welch's t-statistics and random forest reduced fewer than 550 V-J features to around 14, which were used in a naive Bayes classifier (R e1071). No statistical method was used to set the sample size in advance, and investigators knew the group allocation. The paper describes TCR Vbeta CDR3 sequencing of about 140 peripheral blood samples, made up of roughly 40 ophthalmopathy patients, some 80 hyperthyroidism patients and 17 progressor patients.

This receptor was taken from a woman aged 18-35 years with Graves disease. Donor details come from another sample of the same person, matched by shared clones. Here the sequenced sample was peripheral blood mononuclear cells (PBMCs), taken at new diagnosis, from a patient treated with antithyroid drugs. The chain was built from TRBV7-7 and TRBJ2-3; the D match is possibly TRBD1 or TRBD2, with 6 bases aligned in each. The tail of the sequence fits TRBJ2-5 better, so the J call may be wrong. The CDR3 protein is CASSYAEGGTQYF. Read as DNA, the sequence is TGTGCTAGCAGCTATGCTGAGGGGGGGACCCAGTACTTC.